One T cell receptor beta chain is described in this entry. Its antigen is unidentified. Germline-derived CDR1 and CDR2 are SGHRS and YFSETQ. V shed 3 bases, J shed 0 bases, and the junction held 4 bases outside the gene matches. This CDR3 is 15 amino acids long. This specimen comes from a study of T cells in Graves' hyperthyroidism and ophthalmopathy. Study-wide findings and caveats: Clonotypes that were expanded in thyroid above 0.001 mostly appeared in blood too.

TCR beta CDR3 sequences were amplified from RNA transcripts. TCR CDR3 underwent first-round RT-PCR with the HTBI primer set. TCRdb reprocessed the multiplex PCR reads with MiXCR, giving one entry per CDR3 protein. Of a few hundred thousand distinct CDR3 sequences in the sample, under 60% were seen once. When ophthalmopathy did not progress within 18 months, Graves' hyperthyroidism was considered stable. The sequence came from a woman aged 18-35 years with Graves' hyperthyroidism. The rearrangement uses TRBV5-1 and TRBJ2-5; 8 bases fit TRBD1. Material: peripheral blood or thyroid tissue (not recorded which). The CDR3 is CASSSRTGNQETQYF. CDR3 nucleotide sequence: TGCGCCAGCAGCTCAAGGACAGGGAACCAAGAGACCCAGTACTTC.